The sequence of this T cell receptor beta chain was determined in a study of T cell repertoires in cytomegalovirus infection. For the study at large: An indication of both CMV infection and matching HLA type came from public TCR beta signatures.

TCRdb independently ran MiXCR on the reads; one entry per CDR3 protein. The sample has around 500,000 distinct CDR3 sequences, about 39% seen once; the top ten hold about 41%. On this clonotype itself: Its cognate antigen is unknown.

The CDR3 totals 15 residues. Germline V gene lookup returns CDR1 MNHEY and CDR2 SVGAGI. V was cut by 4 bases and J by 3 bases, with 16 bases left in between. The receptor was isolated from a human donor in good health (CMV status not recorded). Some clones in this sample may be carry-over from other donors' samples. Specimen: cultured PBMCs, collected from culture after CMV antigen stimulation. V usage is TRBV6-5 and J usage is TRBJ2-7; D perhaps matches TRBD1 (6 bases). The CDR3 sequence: CASSSITGKGYEQYF. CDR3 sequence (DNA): TGTGCCAGCAGTTCTATCACAGGGAAGGGCTACGAGCAGTACTTC.